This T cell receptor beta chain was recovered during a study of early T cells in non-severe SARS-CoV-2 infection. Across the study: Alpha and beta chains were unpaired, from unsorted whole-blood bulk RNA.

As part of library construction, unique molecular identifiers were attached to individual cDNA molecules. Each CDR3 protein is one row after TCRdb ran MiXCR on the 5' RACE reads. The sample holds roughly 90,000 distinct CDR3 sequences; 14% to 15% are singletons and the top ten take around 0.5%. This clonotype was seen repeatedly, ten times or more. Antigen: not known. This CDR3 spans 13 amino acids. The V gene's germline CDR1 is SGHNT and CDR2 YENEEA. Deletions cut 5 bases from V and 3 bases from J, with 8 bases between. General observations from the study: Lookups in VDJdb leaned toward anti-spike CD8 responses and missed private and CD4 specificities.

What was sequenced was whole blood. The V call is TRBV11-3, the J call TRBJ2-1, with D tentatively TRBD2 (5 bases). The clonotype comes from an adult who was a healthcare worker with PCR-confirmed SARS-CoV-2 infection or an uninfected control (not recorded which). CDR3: CASSHGDYNEQFF. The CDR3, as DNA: TGTGCCAGCAGCCACGGGGACTACAATGAGCAGTTCTTC.